Sequencing of this T cell receptor (beta chain) was carried out in a study of somatic mutations in cytotoxic T cells in rheumatoid arthritis. Assay used: immunoSEQ multiplex PCR; TCRdb lists only in-frame clones, some missing. The table records 12,000 to 15,000 clones, approximately 80% of them present only once. This clonotype was obtained from an adult with rheumatoid arthritis. The specimen was CD8+ T cells sorted from blood.

CDR3 sequence reads: CASSQTSGYNEQFF. In DNA form, the CDR3 reads TGTGCCAGCTCACAGACTAGCGGCTACAATGAGCAGTTCTTC. The chain has TRBV18 and TRBJ2-1; 9 positions agree with TRBD2. Germline V gene data show CDR1 as KGHSH and CDR2 as LQKENI. With 4 bases clipped from V and 3 bases from J, the junction kept 1 base outside the gene matches. This CDR3 has 14 residues.